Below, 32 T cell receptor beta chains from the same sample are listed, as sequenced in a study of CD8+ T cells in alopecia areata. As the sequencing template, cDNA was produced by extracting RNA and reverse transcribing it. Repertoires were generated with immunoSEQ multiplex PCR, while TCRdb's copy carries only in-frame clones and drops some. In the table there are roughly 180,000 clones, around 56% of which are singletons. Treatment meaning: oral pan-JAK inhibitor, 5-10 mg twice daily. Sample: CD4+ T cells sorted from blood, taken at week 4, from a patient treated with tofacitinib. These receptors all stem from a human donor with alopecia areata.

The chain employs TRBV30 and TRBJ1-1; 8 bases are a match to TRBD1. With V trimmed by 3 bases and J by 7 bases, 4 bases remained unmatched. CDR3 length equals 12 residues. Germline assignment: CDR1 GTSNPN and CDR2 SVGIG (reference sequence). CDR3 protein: CAWSGQGLEAFF. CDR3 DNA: TGTGCCTGGAGCGGACAGGGTCTTGAAGCTTTCTTT.

For the CDR3, the DNA is TGTGCCAGCAGCCCGAAGGGACAGGGCTATGGCTACACCTTC. Protein product: CASSPKGQGYGYTF. The chain joins TRBV7-2 to TRBJ1-2; 9 bases map to TRBD1. V gave up 5 bases and J gave up 4 bases; unmatched junction bases: 5. The CDR3 is 14 residues long. Germline V gene sequence: CDR1 SGHTA, CDR2 FQGNSA.

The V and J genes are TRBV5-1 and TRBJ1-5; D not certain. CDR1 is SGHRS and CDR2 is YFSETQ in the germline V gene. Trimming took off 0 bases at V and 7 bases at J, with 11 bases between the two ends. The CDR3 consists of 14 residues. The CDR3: CASSLEPIGQPQHF. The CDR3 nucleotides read TGCGCCAGCAGCTTGGAACCCATCGGCCAGCCCCAGCATTTT.

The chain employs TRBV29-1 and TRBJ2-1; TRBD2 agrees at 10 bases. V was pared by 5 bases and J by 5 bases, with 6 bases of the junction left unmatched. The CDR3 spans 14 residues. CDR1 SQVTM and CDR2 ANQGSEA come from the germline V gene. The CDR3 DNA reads TGCAGCGTTCTACTAGCGGGGCTTAACAATGAGCAGTTCTTC. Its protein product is CSVLLAGLNNEQFF.

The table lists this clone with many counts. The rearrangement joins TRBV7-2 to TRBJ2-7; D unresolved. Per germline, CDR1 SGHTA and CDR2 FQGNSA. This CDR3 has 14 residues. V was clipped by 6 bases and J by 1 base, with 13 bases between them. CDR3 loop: CASSSNTVSYEQYF. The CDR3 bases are TGTGCCAGCAGTTCTAATACAGTATCCTACGAGCAGTACTTC.

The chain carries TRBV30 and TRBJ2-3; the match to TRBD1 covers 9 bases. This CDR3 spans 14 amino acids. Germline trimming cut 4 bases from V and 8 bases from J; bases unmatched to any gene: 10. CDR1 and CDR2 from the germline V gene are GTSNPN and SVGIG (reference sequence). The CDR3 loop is CAWIQGAGTPTQYF. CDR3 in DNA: TGTGCCTGGATACAGGGGGCGGGTACTCCTACGCAGTATTTT. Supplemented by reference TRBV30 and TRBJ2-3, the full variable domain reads SQTIHQWPATLVQPVGSPLSLECTVEGTSNPNLYWYRQAAGRGLQLLFYSVGIGQISSEVPQNLSASRPQDRQFILSSKKLLLSDSGFYLCAWIQGAGTPTQYFGPGTRLTVL.

Written as DNA, the CDR3 is TGCGCCAGCAGCTTGGGGGGGCATACGCAGTATTTT. Residues: CASSLGGHTQYF. V and J are TRBV5-1 and TRBJ2-3; a possible D gene is TRBD1 (6 bases). This CDR3 has 12 amino acids. V dropped 0 bases and J dropped 7 bases, with 6 bases sitting between them. Germline V gene data show CDR1 as SGHRS and CDR2 as YFSETQ. Full variable domain (rest looked up from reference TRBV5-1 and TRBJ2-3): KAGVTQTPRYLIKTRGQQVTLSCSPISGHRSVSWYQQTPGQGLQFLFEYFSETQRNKGNFPGRFSGRQFSNSRSEMNVSTLELGDSALYLCASSLGGHTQYFGPGTRLTVL.

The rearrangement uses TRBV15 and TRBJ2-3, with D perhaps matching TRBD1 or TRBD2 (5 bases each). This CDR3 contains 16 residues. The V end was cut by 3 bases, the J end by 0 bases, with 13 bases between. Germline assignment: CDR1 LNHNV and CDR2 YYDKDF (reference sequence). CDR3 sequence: CATSSDQGGSTDTQYF. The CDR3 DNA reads TGTGCCACCAGCAGCGATCAGGGCGGGAGCACAGATACGCAGTATTTT.

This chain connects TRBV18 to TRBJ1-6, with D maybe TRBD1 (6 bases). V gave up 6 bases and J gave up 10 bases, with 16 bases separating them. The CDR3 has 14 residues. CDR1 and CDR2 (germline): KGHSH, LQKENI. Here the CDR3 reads CASSNQGSESPLHF. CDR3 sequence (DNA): TGTGCCAGCTCGAACCAGGGGAGCGAATCACCCCTCCACTTT. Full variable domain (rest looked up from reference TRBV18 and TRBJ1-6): NAGVMQNPRHLVRRRGQEARLRCSPMKGHSHVYWYRQLPEEGLKFMVYLQKENIIDESGMPKERFSAEFPKEGPSILRIQQVVRGDSAAYFCASSNQGSESPLHFGNGTRLTVT.

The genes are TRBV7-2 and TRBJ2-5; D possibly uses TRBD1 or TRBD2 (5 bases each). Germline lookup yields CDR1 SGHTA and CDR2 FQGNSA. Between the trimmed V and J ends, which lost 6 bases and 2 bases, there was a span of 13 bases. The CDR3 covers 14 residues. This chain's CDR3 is CASSSNWGQETQYF. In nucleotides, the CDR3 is TGTGCCAGCAGTTCAAACTGGGGGCAAGAGACCCAGTACTTC.

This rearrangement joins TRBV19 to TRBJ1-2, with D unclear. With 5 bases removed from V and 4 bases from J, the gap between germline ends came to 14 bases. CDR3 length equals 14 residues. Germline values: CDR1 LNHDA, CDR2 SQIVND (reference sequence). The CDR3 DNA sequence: TGTGCCAGTAGTTGGGCCCGGTCTTTCTATGGCTACACCTTC. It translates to CASSWARSFYGYTF.

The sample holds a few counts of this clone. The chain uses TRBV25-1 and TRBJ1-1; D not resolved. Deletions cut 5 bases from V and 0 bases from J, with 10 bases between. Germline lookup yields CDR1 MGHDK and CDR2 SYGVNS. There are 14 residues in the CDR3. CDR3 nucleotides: TGTGCCAGCAGTAGGGCAGCCTTGAACACTGAAGCTTTCTTT. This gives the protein CASSRAALNTEAFF.

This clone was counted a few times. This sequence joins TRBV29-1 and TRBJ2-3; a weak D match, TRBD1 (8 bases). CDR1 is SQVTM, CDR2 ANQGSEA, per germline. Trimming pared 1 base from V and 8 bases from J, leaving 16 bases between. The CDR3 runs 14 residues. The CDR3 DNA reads TGCAGCGTTGAAGCCACGGACAGGGAGGGTACGCAGTATTTT. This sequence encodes CSVEATDREGTQYF.

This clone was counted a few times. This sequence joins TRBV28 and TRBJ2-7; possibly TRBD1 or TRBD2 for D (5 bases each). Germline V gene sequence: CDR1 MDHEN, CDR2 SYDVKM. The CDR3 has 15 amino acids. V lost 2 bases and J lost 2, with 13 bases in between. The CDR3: CASSLEGKGTYEQYF. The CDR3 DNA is TGTGCCAGCAGTTTAGAGGGGAAAGGAACCTACGAGCAGTACTTC.

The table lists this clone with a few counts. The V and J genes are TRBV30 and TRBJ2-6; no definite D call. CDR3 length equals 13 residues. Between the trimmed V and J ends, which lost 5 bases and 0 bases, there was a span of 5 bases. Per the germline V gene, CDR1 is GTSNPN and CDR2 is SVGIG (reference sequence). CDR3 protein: CAWVSSGANVLTF. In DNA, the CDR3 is TGTGCCTGGGTCTCCTCTGGGGCCAACGTCCTGACTTTC.

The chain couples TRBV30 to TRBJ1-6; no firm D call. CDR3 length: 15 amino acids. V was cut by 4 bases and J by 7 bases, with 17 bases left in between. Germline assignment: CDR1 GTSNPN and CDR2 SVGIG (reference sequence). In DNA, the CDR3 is TGTGCCTGGACTGGCATTCGTGAGTGGAATTCACCCCTCCACTTT. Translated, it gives CAWTGIREWNSPLHF.

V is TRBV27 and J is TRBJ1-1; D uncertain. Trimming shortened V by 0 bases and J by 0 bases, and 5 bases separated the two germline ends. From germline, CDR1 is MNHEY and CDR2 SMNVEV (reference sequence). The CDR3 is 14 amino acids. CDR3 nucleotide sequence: TGTGCCAGCAGTTTATCGAGCTTGAACACTGAAGCTTTCTTT. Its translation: CASSLSSLNTEAFF.

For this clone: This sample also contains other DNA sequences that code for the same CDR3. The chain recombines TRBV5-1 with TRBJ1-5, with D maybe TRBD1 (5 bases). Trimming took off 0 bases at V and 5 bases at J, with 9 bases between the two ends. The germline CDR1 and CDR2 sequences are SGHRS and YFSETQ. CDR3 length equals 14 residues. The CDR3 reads CASSLDGGDQPQHF. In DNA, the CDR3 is TGCGCCAGCAGCTTGGATGGGGGAGATCAGCCCCAGCATTTT.

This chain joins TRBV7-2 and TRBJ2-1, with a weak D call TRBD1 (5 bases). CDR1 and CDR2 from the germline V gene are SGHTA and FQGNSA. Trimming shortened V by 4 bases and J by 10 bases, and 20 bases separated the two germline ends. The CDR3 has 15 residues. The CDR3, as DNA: TGTGCCAGCAGCTCGAAGGGGCCGGTCAGTGGAGAGCAGTTCTTC. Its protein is CASSSKGPVSGEQFF.

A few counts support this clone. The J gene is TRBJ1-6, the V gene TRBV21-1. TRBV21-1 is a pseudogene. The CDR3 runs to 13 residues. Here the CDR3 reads CASGWGDNSPLHF. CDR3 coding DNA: TGTGCCAGCGGGTGGGGGGATAATTCACCCCTCCACTTT.

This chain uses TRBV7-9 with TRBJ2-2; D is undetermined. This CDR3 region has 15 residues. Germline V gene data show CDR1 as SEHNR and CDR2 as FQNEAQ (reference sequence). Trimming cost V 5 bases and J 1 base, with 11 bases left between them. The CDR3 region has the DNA TGTGCCAGCAGCGAGGATTCAGGGAACACCGGGGAGCTGTTTTTT. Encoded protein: CASSEDSGNTGELFF.

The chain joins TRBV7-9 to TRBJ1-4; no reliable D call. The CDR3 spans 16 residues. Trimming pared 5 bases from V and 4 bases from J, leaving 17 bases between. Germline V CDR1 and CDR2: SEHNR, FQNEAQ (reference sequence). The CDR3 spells CASSPALGIGNEKLFF. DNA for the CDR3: TGTGCCAGCAGCCCCGCGTTGGGGATTGGTAATGAAAAACTGTTTTTT.

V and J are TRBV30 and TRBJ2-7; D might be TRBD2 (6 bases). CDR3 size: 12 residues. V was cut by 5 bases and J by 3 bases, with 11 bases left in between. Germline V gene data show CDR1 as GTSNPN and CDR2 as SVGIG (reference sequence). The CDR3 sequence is CAWGRLYYEQYF. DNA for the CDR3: TGTGCCTGGGGGAGGTTGTACTACGAGCAGTACTTC. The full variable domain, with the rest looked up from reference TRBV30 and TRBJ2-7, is SQTIHQWPATLVQPVGSPLSLECTVEGTSNPNLYWYRQAAGRGLQLLFYSVGIGQISSEVPQNLSASRPQDRQFILSSKKLLLSDSGFYLCAWGRLYYEQYFGPGTRLTVT.

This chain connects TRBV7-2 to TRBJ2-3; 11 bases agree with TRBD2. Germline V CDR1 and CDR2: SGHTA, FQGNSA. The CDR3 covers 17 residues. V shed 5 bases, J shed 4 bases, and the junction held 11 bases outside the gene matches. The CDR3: CASSPRWTSGLPDTQYF. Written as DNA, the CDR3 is TGTGCCAGCAGCCCAAGGTGGACTAGCGGGCTTCCAGATACGCAGTATTTT.

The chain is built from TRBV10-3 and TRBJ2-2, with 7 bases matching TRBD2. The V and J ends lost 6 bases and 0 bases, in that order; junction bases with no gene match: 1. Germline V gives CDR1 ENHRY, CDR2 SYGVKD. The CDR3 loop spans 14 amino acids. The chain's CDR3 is CAIRAGANTGELFF. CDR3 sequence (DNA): TGTGCCATCAGGGCGGGGGCGAACACCGGGGAGCTGTTTTTT.

The CDR3 sequence: CSVHHAETEAFF. In DNA form, the CDR3 reads TGCAGCGTTCACCACGCGGAGACTGAAGCTTTCTTT. This chain joins TRBV29-1 and TRBJ1-1; unclear D gene. The CDR3 has 12 amino acids. The V end was cut by 5 bases, the J end by 5 bases, with 12 bases between. CDR1 is SQVTM and CDR2 is ANQGSEA in the germline V gene.

Here the CDR3 reads CASSQETGSFGNEQFF. DNA of the CDR3: TGTGCCAGCAGCCAAGAGACAGGCAGCTTCGGGAATGAGCAGTTCTTC. The rearrangement uses TRBV4-2 and TRBJ2-1, with a possible D match to TRBD1 (6 bases). The V end lost 0 bases, the J end lost 7 bases, and 16 bases lay between the germline ends. The CDR3 contains 16 residues. CDR1 and CDR2 from the germline V gene are LGHNA and YNFKEQ.

Here the CDR3 reads CASSYSGQGAKNIQYF. CDR3 in DNA: TGTGCCAGCAGTTACTCGGGACAGGGGGCCAAAAACATTCAGTACTTC. This chain uses TRBV6-5 with TRBJ2-4; 10 bases agree with TRBD1. Germline CDR1 and CDR2: MNHEY and SVGAGI. Losses at the gene ends were 0 bases for V and 1 base for J; bases not matched to a gene: 0. The length of the CDR3 is 16 residues.

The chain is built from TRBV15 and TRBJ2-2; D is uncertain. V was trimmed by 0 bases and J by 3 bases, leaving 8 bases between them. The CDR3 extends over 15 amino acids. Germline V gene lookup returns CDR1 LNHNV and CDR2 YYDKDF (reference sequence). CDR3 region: CATSRDGEDTGELFF. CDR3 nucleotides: TGTGCCACCAGCAGAGATGGAGAGGACACCGGGGAGCTGTTTTTT. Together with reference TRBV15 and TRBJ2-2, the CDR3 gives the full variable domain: DAMVIQNPRYQVTQFGKPVTLSCSQTLNHNVMYWYQQKSSQAPKLLFHYYDKDFNNEADTPDNFQSRRPNTSFCFLDIRSPGLGDTAMYLCATSRDGEDTGELFFGEGSRLTVL.

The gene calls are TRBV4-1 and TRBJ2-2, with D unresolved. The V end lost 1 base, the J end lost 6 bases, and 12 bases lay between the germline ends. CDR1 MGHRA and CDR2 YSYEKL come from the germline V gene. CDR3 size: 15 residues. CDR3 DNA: TGCGCCAGCAGCCAAGGACTGAGAGGAGCCGGGGAGCTGTTTTTT. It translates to CASSQGLRGAGELFF.

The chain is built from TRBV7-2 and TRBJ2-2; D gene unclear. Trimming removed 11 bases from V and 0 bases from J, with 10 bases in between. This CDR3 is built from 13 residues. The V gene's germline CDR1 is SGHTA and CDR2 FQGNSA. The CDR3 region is CAAATANTGELFF. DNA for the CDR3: TGTGCCGCGGCTACAGCGAACACCGGGGAGCTGTTTTTT.

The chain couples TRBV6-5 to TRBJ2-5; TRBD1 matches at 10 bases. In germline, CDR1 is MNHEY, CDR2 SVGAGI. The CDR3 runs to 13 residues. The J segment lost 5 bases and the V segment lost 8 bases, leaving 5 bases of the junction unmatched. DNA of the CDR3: TGTGCCAGCCGGGACAGGGGATGGGAGACCCAGTACTTC. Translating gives CASRDRGWETQYF.